The source of this T cell receptor (beta chain) is a study of cytomegalovirus exposure and HLA in healthy donors. Points from the study as a whole: Reports showed the classifier diagnosing cytomegalovirus status with high specificity and sensitivity. Through in vitro validation, three CMV-associated chains were shown to be specific for CMV antigens. Most TCR sequences were uncommon, yet certain public TCRs appeared in many donors.

CDR1 and CDR2 (germline): SGHNT, YYREEE (reference sequence). Trimming removed 0 bases at V and 5 bases at J, with 3 bases between. This CDR3 comprises 12 residues. TCRdb's copy holds only in-frame clones and misses some; the assay was immunoSEQ multiplex PCR. The sample carries some 190,000 clones, more than 75% recorded once. Separation from the approximately 710-subject first cohort characterized the roughly 120-subject validation cohort, to which the donors belonged. As for this clone: Its antigen is unknown.

This rearrangement joins TRBV5-4 to TRBJ1-5; no clear D. Source material: PBMCs. This clonotype originated in a man in his thirties or forties in good health and CMV-seropositive. The CDR3 region is CASSLDYQPQHF. The CDR3 DNA sequence: TGTGCCAGCAGCTTGGACTATCAGCCCCAGCATTTT.